The clone carrying this TCR beta chain was counted only a few times. Germline trimming cut 3 bases from V and 5 bases from J; bases unmatched to any gene: 11. The CDR3 totals 17 residues. Germline CDR1 reads SGHTS; CDR2 reads YDEGEE. Study processing details: Reference gene primer amplification yielded estimated nucleated cell counts. Repertoires were generated with immunoSEQ multiplex PCR, while TCRdb's copy carries only in-frame clones and drops some. V and J calls and clone size are given by that table; D and trimming were obtained from the DNA. The table records some 270,000 clones, 70% to 90% of them present only once. This specimen comes from a study of blood T cell repertoires in COVID-19. Whole-study context: The United States, Italy and Spain were the sources of the acute and convalescent COVID-19 samples.

J is TRBJ2-3 and V is TRBV5-8; 11 bases agree with TRBD2. The sequence derives from a woman in her 70s with acute or convalescent COVID-19. Sequencing was performed on peripheral blood. The chain's CDR3 is CASSWYLLAGEGDTQYF. The CDR3 nucleotides read TGTGCCAGCAGCTGGTACCTACTAGCGGGGGAAGGAGATACGCAGTATTTT.